This TCR beta chain was captured by sequencing in a study of cytomegalovirus exposure and HLA in healthy donors. Study-wide background: The 650 to 850 first-cohort repertoires and the 100 to 150 validation repertoires shared the same platform, a later analysis reported.

The CDR3 runs to 14 residues. CDR1 and CDR2 from the germline V gene are LNHNV and YYDKDF (reference sequence). V was pared by 3 bases and J by 4 bases, with 12 bases between. Measured with immunoSEQ multiplex PCR; TCRdb has only the in-frame clones, and not every one. The sample yields about 160,000 clones, about nine tenths seen once. The clonotype comes from a young woman in good health and CMV-seropositive. The rearrangement links TRBV15 to TRBJ1-1, with D uncertain. The sequenced material came from PBMCs. CDR3 region: CATSSRSGGTEAFF. CDR3 in DNA: TGTGCCACCAGCAGCCGAAGCGGTGGCACTGAAGCTTTCTTT.